This T cell receptor (beta chain) was profiled in a study of blood T cell repertoires in COVID-19. Study details: Samples taken during acute and convalescent COVID-19 were collected in the United States, Italy and Spain.

The CDR3 length is 17 residues. Germline V gives CDR1 SGHRS, CDR2 YFSETQ. V was pared by 0 bases and J by 2 bases, with 15 bases between. Study processing details: From reference gene primer amplification, estimates of nucleated cell counts were derived. Clones were read by immunoSEQ multiplex PCR, and TCRdb kept only the in-frame ones, dropping some. That table gives V, J and clone size, and the DNA gave D and trimming. Here the sample spans a few hundred thousand clones, roughly 90% being singletons. The sample was peripheral blood. The source is a woman between 50 and 59 years old with active or convalescent COVID-19. V gene TRBV5-1 combines with J gene TRBJ1-3; no clear D gene. CDR3 protein: CASSLVPPDLAGNTIYF. The CDR3 DNA sequence: TGCGCCAGCAGCTTGGTACCCCCGGACTTGGCTGGAAACACCATATATTTT. Supplemented by reference TRBV5-1 and TRBJ1-3, the full variable domain reads KAGVTQTPRYLIKTRGQQVTLSCSPISGHRSVSWYQQTPGQGLQFLFEYFSETQRNKGNFPGRFSGRQFSNSRSEMNVSTLELGDSALYLCASSLVPPDLAGNTIYFGEGSWLTVV.